This is a list of T cell receptor beta chains from one sample in a study of T cell changes during pregnancy in multiple sclerosis. The repertoire was sequenced with immunoSEQ multiplex PCR; TCRdb's copy has only in-frame clones and lacks some. This table has about 72,000 clones, 91% appearing once. The sequenced sample was peripheral blood, obtained in the third trimester of pregnancy. The receptors were sampled from a female donor in good health, enrolled as a control in a pregnancy study. Each CDR3 is given with its conserved first and last residue. Fields, in order: D gene, clone size, J gene, V gene, CDR3 DNA, CDR3 protein. The D gene is left open where the match is weak. Only part of the rows carry a size: once, few, many, or a class if the clone is expanded.

TRBD1	-	TRBJ2-5	TRBV6-1	TGTGCCAGCAGACTAACAGGGGTGGAGACCCAGTACTTC	CASRLTGVETQYF
-	-	TRBJ1-2	TRBV7-6	TGTGCCATAGCTCGTGGGTATGGCTACACCTTC	CAIARGYGYTF
TRBD1	-	TRBJ2-7	TRBV18	TGTGCCAGCTCTTCCGACAGGGTCAGTACCTACGAGCAGTACTTC	CASSSDRVSTYEQYF
TRBD2	once	TRBJ2-1	TRBV5-1	TGCGCCAGCAGCTTGGGCAGCGGGGGGGTTGAGCAGTTCTTC	CASSLGSGGVEQFF
TRBD1	-	TRBJ1-5	TRBV2	TGTGCCAGCAGTTCTGACAGGGTCAATCAGCCCCAGCATTTT	CASSSDRVNQPQHF
-	-	TRBJ2-1	TRBV27	TGTGCCAGCAGTTTACGGCAGGGCCCTAGGGTAGAGCAGTTCTTC	CASSLRQGPRVEQFF
TRBD1	-	TRBJ1-1	TRBV6-1	TGTGCCAGCACCAGGGGGGACGTGCGTGAAGCTTTCTTT	CASTRGDVREAFF
-	-	TRBJ2-7	TRBV2	TGTGCCAGCAAACATGACACCTACGAGCAGTACTTC	CASKHDTYEQYF
TRBD2	once	TRBJ2-7	TRBV6-1	TGTGCCAGCAGTGAACAGGCGGGGGCCTACGAGCAGTACTTC	CASSEQAGAYEQYF
TRBD1	-	TRBJ1-1	TRBV19	TGTGCCAGTAGTCCGCGGACAGGGTTCGCTGAAGCTTTCTTT	CASSPRTGFAEAFF
TRBD1	-	TRBJ1-1	TRBV7-9	TGTGCCAGCAGCTTTGGCAGGGGGCAAACTGAAGCTTTCTTT	CASSFGRGQTEAFF
-	-	TRBJ1-4	TRBV5-6	TGTGCCAGCAGCTCTTCGTTCAGTGCAACTAATGAAAAACTGTTTTTT	CASSSSFSATNEKLFF
TRBD2	once	TRBJ2-1	TRBV6-4	TGTGCCAGCAGCACCTATATGGGGGGAGGGCCGAATGAGCAGTTCTTC	CASSTYMGGGPNEQFF
-	once	TRBJ2-7	TRBV4-2	TGTGCCAGCAGCCGTGCCACCGAGAGGGATTCCTACGAGCAGTACTTC	CASSRATERDSYEQYF
-	-	TRBJ2-5	TRBV6-4	TGTGCCAGCAGTGAAAAGGGCGGGACCCAAGAGACCCAGTACTTC	CASSEKGGTQETQYF
-	-	TRBJ1-2	TRBV5-1	TGCGCCAGCAGCTCGAATACCGAACTGGAGGGCTACACCTTC	CASSSNTELEGYTF
-	-	TRBJ2-5	TRBV7-9	TGTGCCAGCAGCTTAGATTCCGAAGAGACCCAGTACTTC	CASSLDSEETQYF
-	-	TRBJ2-7	TRBV10-3	TGTGCCATCGCTCGACAGGACGACGAGCAGTACTTC	CAIARQDDEQYF
-	-	TRBJ1-2	TRBV7-9	TGTGCCAGCAGCGACGAGGCGGGAATCTATGGCTACACCTTC	CASSDEAGIYGYTF
-	-	TRBJ2-1	TRBV11-3	TGTGCCAGCAGCTCACCCGGGAGCCCCAATGAGCAGTTCTTC	CASSSPGSPNEQFF
-	-	TRBJ2-7	TRBV21-1	TGTGCCAGCAGCAAAGGGACAGACTCCTACGAGCAGTACTTC	CASSKGTDSYEQYF
-	-	TRBJ1-1	TRBV5-1	TGCGCCAGCAGCTTAAACAAGAACTATACCTACATCTCTGGGGGAGGCACTGAAGCTTTCTTT	CASSLNKNYTYISGGGTEAFF
-	-	TRBJ2-7	TRBV5-6	TGTGCCAGCAGCTTGGAACAGGGACCCTACGAGCAGTACTTC	CASSLEQGPYEQYF
TRBD2	-	TRBJ2-1	TRBV11-2	TGTGCCAGCAGCGGGACTAGCGGACAAGAGGAGCAGTTCTTC	CASSGTSGQEEQFF
-	-	TRBJ2-7	TRBV9	TGTGCCAGCAGCGTAGACCAGCGCCCCTACGAGCAGTACTTC	CASSVDQRPYEQYF
-	-	TRBJ1-1	TRBV25-1	TGTGCCAGCAGTGAATCTCGGGGGTTGAACACTGAAGCTTTCTTT	CASSESRGLNTEAFF
-	-	TRBJ1-1	TRBV27	TGTGCCAGCAGTTTATCCACTCAACTCACTGAAGCTTTCTTT	CASSLSTQLTEAFF
-	-	TRBJ2-7	TRBV19	TGTGCCAGTAGCAAGCAGGGTGTTTCGGGAGCCTACGAGCAGTACTTC	CASSKQGVSGAYEQYF
TRBD1	-	TRBJ1-2	TRBV12-5	TGTGCTAGTGGTTTGGGGGACAGGGGTTATAACTATGGCTACACCTTC	CASGLGDRGYNYGYTF
-	-	TRBJ2-1	TRBV5-1	TGCGCCAGCAGCTTGGGGGGAGGCGTGACGTCCAATGAGCAGTTCTTC	CASSLGGGVTSNEQFF
TRBD1	-	TRBJ1-4	TRBV4-1	TGCGCCAGCAGCCAGAGGGGTGGACAGGGGGCGGCAAAACTGTTTTTT	CASSQRGGQGAAKLFF